This is a list of T cell receptor beta chains from one sample in a study of blood T cell repertoires in COVID-19. The data were produced by immunoSEQ multiplex PCR, yet TCRdb's version contains in-frame clones alone and is incomplete. The sample lists roughly 61,000 clones; 72% were seen once. The sample taken for sequencing was PBMCs or T cells enriched from blood (not recorded which). The receptors were sampled from a woman aged 60-70 years who had been exposed to COVID-19. Both conserved end residues are part of each CDR3. The order of the fields is clone size, D gene, V gene, J gene, CDR3 DNA, CDR3 protein. A D gene is named only where the DNA matches it firmly. Expanded clones get a size class; other rows say once, few or many, or leave the size out.

clone_size: few
d_call: TRBD1
v_call: TRBV2
j_call: TRBJ1-5
cdr3_nt: TGTGCCAGCAGTGTCGACAGGGGGGGGCCCCAGCATTTT
cdr3_aa: CASSVDRGGPQHF

clone_size: .
d_call: TRBD1
v_call: TRBV5-6
j_call: TRBJ1-2
cdr3_nt: TGTGCCAGCAGCTTATGGACAGGGCATGGCTACACCTTC
cdr3_aa: CASSLWTGHGYTF

clone_size: .
d_call: TRBD1
v_call: TRBV28
j_call: TRBJ2-1
cdr3_nt: TGTGCCAGCAGCCAAGCGGGACAGGGGTTGAATGAGCAGTTCTTC
cdr3_aa: CASSQAGQGLNEQFF

clone_size: .
d_call: .
v_call: TRBV30
j_call: TRBJ1-2
cdr3_nt: TGTGCCTCAAGAGGCAGCTATGGCTACACCTTC
cdr3_aa: CASRGSYGYTF

clone_size: .
d_call: .
v_call: TRBV5-1
j_call: TRBJ1-4
cdr3_nt: TGCGCCAGCCGCCTAAACGAAAAACTGTTTTTT
cdr3_aa: CASRLNEKLFF

clone_size: .
d_call: .
v_call: TRBV28
j_call: TRBJ1-3
cdr3_nt: TGTGCCAGCAGTTTCCGGGGGTCTGGAAACACCATATATTTT
cdr3_aa: CASSFRGSGNTIYF

clone_size: .
d_call: TRBD1
v_call: TRBV2
j_call: TRBJ1-4
cdr3_nt: TGTGCCAGCAGAATGGGACAGGGGCTATCAACTAATGAAAAACTGTTTTTT
cdr3_aa: CASRMGQGLSTNEKLFF

clone_size: once
d_call: TRBD2
v_call: TRBV12-3/TRBV12-4
j_call: TRBJ2-5
cdr3_nt: TGTGCCAGCAACGGGGGGGGGCCCGAGACCCAGTACTTC
cdr3_aa: CASNGGGPETQYF

clone_size: .
d_call: .
v_call: TRBV30
j_call: TRBJ1-1
cdr3_nt: TGTGCCTGGAACCTGGATCTCGGAGAGGCTGAAGCTTTCTTT
cdr3_aa: CAWNLDLGEAEAFF

clone_size: few
d_call: .
v_call: TRBV28
j_call: TRBJ1-2
cdr3_nt: TGTGCCAGCAGTTTGCTCCAGGCGCAGGGCTACACCTTC
cdr3_aa: CASSLLQAQGYTF

clone_size: .
d_call: .
v_call: TRBV5-4
j_call: TRBJ2-1
cdr3_nt: TGTGCCAGCAGCCCCCTTCGAATCACTTCCAATGAGCAGTTCTTC
cdr3_aa: CASSPLRITSNEQFF

clone_size: .
d_call: TRBD2
v_call: TRBV6-5
j_call: TRBJ2-1
cdr3_nt: TGTGCCAGCAGTTCATTGCCGCTAGCGGCCTACAATGAGCAGTTCTTC
cdr3_aa: CASSSLPLAAYNEQFF

clone_size: .
d_call: .
v_call: TRBV12-3/TRBV12-4
j_call: TRBJ2-2
cdr3_nt: TGTGCCAGCAGTTTCTGGAGCACCGGGGAGCTGTTTTTT
cdr3_aa: CASSFWSTGELFF

clone_size: .
d_call: TRBD1
v_call: TRBV7-9
j_call: TRBJ1-3
cdr3_nt: TGTGCCAGCAGCTTCGCTGCAGGGGGCGTACATGGAAACACCATATATTTT
cdr3_aa: CASSFAAGGVHGNTIYF

clone_size: .
d_call: .
v_call: TRBV28
j_call: TRBJ1-5
cdr3_nt: TGTGCCAGCAGTTCGGACAGCTATAGCAATCAGCCCCAGCATTTT
cdr3_aa: CASSSDSYSNQPQHF

clone_size: .
d_call: TRBD2
v_call: TRBV12-5
j_call: TRBJ2-1
cdr3_nt: TGTGCTAGTGGTTTGTGTAGCGGGAGGTATTGTGAGCAGTTCTTC
cdr3_aa: CASGLCSGRYCEQFF

clone_size: .
d_call: TRBD2
v_call: TRBV27
j_call: TRBJ2-3
cdr3_nt: TGTGCCAGCAGTTTTTGGACTAGCGGTGACCGATTAGATACGCAGTATTTT
cdr3_aa: CASSFWTSGDRLDTQYF

clone_size: few
d_call: TRBD2
v_call: TRBV10-3
j_call: TRBJ2-2
cdr3_nt: TGTGCCACCAGGGGGTTACTAGCGGGAACCGGGGAGCTGTTTTTT
cdr3_aa: CATRGLLAGTGELFF

clone_size: .
d_call: .
v_call: TRBV9
j_call: TRBJ1-6
cdr3_nt: TGTGCCAGCAGCCCGCAGGGAGGGAATTCACCCCTCCACTTT
cdr3_aa: CASSPQGGNSPLHF

clone_size: .
d_call: .
v_call: TRBV18
j_call: TRBJ1-2
cdr3_nt: TGTGCCAGCTCACCTCCCAGCTATGGCTACACCTTC
cdr3_aa: CASSPPSYGYTF

clone_size: .
d_call: .
v_call: TRBV7-9
j_call: TRBJ1-6
cdr3_nt: TGTGCCAGCAGCTTAGCCGCGACAGAAAATTCACCCCTCCACTTT
cdr3_aa: CASSLAATENSPLHF

clone_size: .
d_call: .
v_call: TRBV28
j_call: TRBJ1-2
cdr3_nt: TGTGCCACCAGCATGGCGGGGTATGGCTACACCTTC
cdr3_aa: CATSMAGYGYTF

clone_size: .
d_call: .
v_call: TRBV18
j_call: TRBJ2-7
cdr3_nt: TGTGCCAGCTCCCCCCCAGGGCCGTCCTACGAGCAGTACTTC
cdr3_aa: CASSPPGPSYEQYF

clone_size: .
d_call: .
v_call: TRBV12-2
j_call: TRBJ1-1
cdr3_nt: TGTGCAAGTCGCTTAGACCCCAGTTCTTTGGAGGCTTTCTTT
cdr3_aa: CASRLDPSSLEAFF

clone_size: few
d_call: .
v_call: TRBV23-1
j_call: TRBJ1-5
cdr3_nt: TGCGCCAGCACCTGGGGAGAACGCAATCAGCCCCAGCATTTT
cdr3_aa: CASTWGERNQPQHF

clone_size: few
d_call: .
v_call: TRBV9
j_call: TRBJ2-3
cdr3_nt: TGTGCCAGCGGATCCGGGGTCACAGATACGCAGTATTTT
cdr3_aa: CASGSGVTDTQYF

clone_size: .
d_call: TRBD1
v_call: TRBV4-1
j_call: TRBJ1-5
cdr3_nt: TGCGCCAGCAGCCAAGTGGAGGGGGCAAGGCAGCCCCAGCATTTT
cdr3_aa: CASSQVEGARQPQHF

clone_size: .
d_call: .
v_call: TRBV2
j_call: TRBJ1-6
cdr3_nt: TGTGCCAGCAGTTTGGACATGTCCCCTTCACCCCTCCACTTT
cdr3_aa: CASSLDMSPSPLHF

clone_size: .
d_call: .
v_call: TRBV30
j_call: TRBJ1-1
cdr3_nt: TGTGCCTGGAGTAGAGGACCAGGGAGGATTGAAGCTTTCTTT
cdr3_aa: CAWSRGPGRIEAFF

clone_size: .
d_call: TRBD1
v_call: TRBV5-1
j_call: TRBJ2-7
cdr3_nt: TGCGCCAGCAGGCGGGACAGGGATGGGGAGCAGTACTTC
cdr3_aa: CASRRDRDGEQYF

clone_size: .
d_call: TRBD1
v_call: TRBV19
j_call: TRBJ2-1
cdr3_nt: TGTGCCAGCGACGCAAGGACAGGATCCTACAATGAGCAGTTCTTC
cdr3_aa: CASDARTGSYNEQFF

clone_size: .
d_call: .
v_call: TRBV7-3
j_call: TRBJ2-7
cdr3_nt: TGTGCCAGCAGCCAGACCTGGGCAGGGGTGAACGAGCAGTACTTC
cdr3_aa: CASSQTWAGVNEQYF

clone_size: .
d_call: .
v_call: TRBV30
j_call: TRBJ1-5
cdr3_nt: TGTGCCTGGACCGGGTCTAGCAATCAGCCCCAGCATTTT
cdr3_aa: CAWTGSSNQPQHF

clone_size: .
d_call: .
v_call: TRBV15
j_call: TRBJ1-2
cdr3_nt: TGTGCCACCAGCAGAGGATCCGTATCAGGGGTTGATGGCTACACCTTC
cdr3_aa: CATSRGSVSGVDGYTF

clone_size: .
d_call: TRBD1
v_call: TRBV6-4
j_call: TRBJ1-1
cdr3_nt: TGTGCCAGCTTAGAGGGGGCATGCACTGAAGCTTTCTTT
cdr3_aa: CASLEGACTEAFF

clone_size: .
d_call: .
v_call: TRBV2
j_call: TRBJ1-6
cdr3_nt: TGTGCCAGCAGAGTACAGGGTTCCTATAATTCACCCCTCCACTTT
cdr3_aa: CASRVQGSYNSPLHF

clone_size: .
d_call: .
v_call: TRBV5-5
j_call: TRBJ1-5
cdr3_nt: TGTGCCAGCAGCCAACAGCCCCAGCATTTT
cdr3_aa: CASSQQPQHF

clone_size: .
d_call: TRBD2
v_call: TRBV30
j_call: TRBJ2-1
cdr3_nt: TGTGCCTGGAGTGGCAAAGGACTAGCGGGAGACGAGCAGTTCTTC
cdr3_aa: CAWSGKGLAGDEQFF

clone_size: .
d_call: TRBD1
v_call: TRBV29-1
j_call: TRBJ1-3
cdr3_nt: TGCAGCGTTGGACTCGGGACAGCATCAGGAAACACCATATATTTT
cdr3_aa: CSVGLGTASGNTIYF

clone_size: .
d_call: .
v_call: TRBV12-3/TRBV12-4
j_call: TRBJ2-1
cdr3_nt: TGTGCCAGCCGCCTCAGGGGGGCGCAGTTCTTC
cdr3_aa: CASRLRGAQFF

clone_size: .
d_call: .
v_call: TRBV24-1
j_call: TRBJ1-4
cdr3_nt: TGTGCCACCAGTGAAAAGGGAGGAGAAAAACTGTTTTTT
cdr3_aa: CATSEKGGEKLFF

clone_size: few
d_call: TRBD1
v_call: TRBV19
j_call: TRBJ1-5
cdr3_nt: TGTGCCAGTACTATGGGGACAGTCAATCAGCCCCAGCATTTT
cdr3_aa: CASTMGTVNQPQHF